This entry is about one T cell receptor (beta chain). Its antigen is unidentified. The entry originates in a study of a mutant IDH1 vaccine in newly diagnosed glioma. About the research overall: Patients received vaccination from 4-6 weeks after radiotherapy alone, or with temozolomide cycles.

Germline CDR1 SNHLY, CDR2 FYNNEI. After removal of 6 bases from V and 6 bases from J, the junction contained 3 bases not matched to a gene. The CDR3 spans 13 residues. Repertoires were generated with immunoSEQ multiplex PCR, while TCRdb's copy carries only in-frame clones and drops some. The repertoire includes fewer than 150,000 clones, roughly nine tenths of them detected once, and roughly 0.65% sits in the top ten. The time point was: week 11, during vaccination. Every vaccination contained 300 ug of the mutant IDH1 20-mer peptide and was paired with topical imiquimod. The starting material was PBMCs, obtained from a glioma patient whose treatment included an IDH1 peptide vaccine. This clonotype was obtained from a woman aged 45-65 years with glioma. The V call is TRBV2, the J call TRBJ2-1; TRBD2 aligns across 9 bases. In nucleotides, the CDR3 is TGTGCCAGCAGCCCTAGCGGGATCAATGAGCAGTTCTTC. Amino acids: CASSPSGINEQFF.